The sequence of this T cell receptor (beta chain) was determined in a study of neoadjuvant anti-PD-1 for oral cavity cancer. Across the study: Patients mostly received three to four biweekly nivolumab doses at 3 mg/kg before surgery.

This clone was counted between two and nine times. Its cognate antigen is unknown. Study-level points and caveats: Each response group had just three patients in TCR analyses.

Six replicates per PBMC sample, mostly from 480 ng of genomic DNA. This table comes from immunoSEQ multiplex PCR, and its TCRdb copy is limited to in-frame clones, with some not included. The sample contains 72,000 or so clones, roughly 90% of which appear only once. The CDR3 extends over 17 amino acids. CDR1 and CDR2 from the germline V gene are SEHNR and FQNEAQ (reference sequence). V lost 5 bases to trimming and J lost 0 bases, with 20 bases between them. As to time point: after neoadjuvant nivolumab, at surgical resection. These newly diagnosed stage II-IVA oral cavity squamous cell carcinoma patients had no prior systemic or radiation treatment.

Material: PBMCs, obtained after nivolumab (anti-PD-1) treatment. This sequence joins TRBV7-9 and TRBJ2-7; weak D call: TRBD1 (6 bases). The clonotype was recovered from a person between 40 and 80 years old with oral cavity squamous cell carcinoma. CDR3 region: CASSPPGVRGNSYEQYF. CDR3 bases: TGTGCCAGCAGCCCACCAGGGGTTCGCGGAAACTCCTACGAGCAGTACTTC.